The table lists the clone carrying this T cell receptor beta chain with many counts. The target antigen is unknown. This sample was taken from a study of T cells in Graves' hyperthyroidism and ophthalmopathy. Regarding the study as a whole: Most thyroid clonotypes that were expanded above 0.001 also turned up in blood.

The CDR3 runs to 14 residues. The V and J ends lost 2 bases and 3 bases, in that order; junction bases with no gene match: 3. Germline loops: CDR1 KGHSH, CDR2 LQKENI. TCR beta CDR3 region amplification was performed from RNA transcripts. With the HTBI primer set, the TCR CDR3 went through a first round of RT-PCR. Each CDR3 protein is one row after TCRdb ran MiXCR on the multiplex PCR reads. Among hundreds of thousands of distinct CDR3 sequences listed, approximately 15% were seen once. The chain has TRBV18 and TRBJ1-1, with 7 positions matching TRBD1. This TCR was sampled from a woman between 45 and 60 years old with Graves' ophthalmopathy. Sequenced material: blood. The CDR3 DNA sequence: TGTGCCAGCTCACCAAGACAGGGTGACACTGAAGCTTTCTTT. Translation gives CASSPRQGDTEAFF.